This TCR beta chain derives from a study of T cell changes during pregnancy in multiple sclerosis (dated by TCRdb to about 2019). Looking at the study overall: Changes in the T cell repertoire over the course of pregnancy were examined in this study in women with multiple sclerosis.

CDR1 and CDR2 are drawn from the germline V gene (reference sequence): LNHDA, SQIVND. The CDR3 starts with the cysteine, ends with the phenylalanine, and has 16 residues. This entry keeps only the CDR3 DNA: 48 bases, framed from base 1. V sheds 5 bases and J sheds 6 bases, leaving 23 bases between their ends. A remark on this clone: This clone's antigen is unknown. No base-level quality is on record; no much larger clone is a single base apart.

Library preparation was by the immunoSEQ multiplex PCR assay. TCRdb retrieved this table from immuneACCESS and kept in-frame rearrangements only. Not all clones are present; in checked studies, unresolved V genes account for under half, and no reason is known for the remainder. The sample data list 79,000 or so clones, and approximately 94% of these were observed just once. Roughly 0.21% of the sample belongs to the ten largest clones. This receptor was taken from a female donor with multiple sclerosis, enrolled in a pregnancy study. The sequence links TRBV19 to TRBJ2-7; the D gene is perhaps TRBD1, on 8 matching bases. Sequences were derived from CD4+ T cells from peripheral blood mononuclear cells, sampled before pregnancy. The nucleotide sequence reads as follows: TGTGCCAGTAGTCCCCTCAACACAGGGGGGGGAGGCGAGCAGTACTTC. This codes for CASSPLNTGGGGEQYF.